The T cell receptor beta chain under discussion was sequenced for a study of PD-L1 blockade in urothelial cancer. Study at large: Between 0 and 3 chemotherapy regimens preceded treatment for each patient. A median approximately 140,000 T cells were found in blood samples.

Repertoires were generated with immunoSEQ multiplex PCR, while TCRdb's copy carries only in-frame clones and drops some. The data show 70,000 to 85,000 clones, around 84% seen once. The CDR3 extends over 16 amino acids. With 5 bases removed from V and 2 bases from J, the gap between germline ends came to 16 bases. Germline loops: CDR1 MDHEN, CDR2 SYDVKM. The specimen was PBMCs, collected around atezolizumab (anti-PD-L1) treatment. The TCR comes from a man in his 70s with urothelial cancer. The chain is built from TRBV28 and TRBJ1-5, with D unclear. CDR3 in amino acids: CASSPWQAQGNQPQHF. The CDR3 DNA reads TGTGCCAGCAGTCCCTGGCAGGCACAAGGCAATCAGCCCCAGCATTTT.